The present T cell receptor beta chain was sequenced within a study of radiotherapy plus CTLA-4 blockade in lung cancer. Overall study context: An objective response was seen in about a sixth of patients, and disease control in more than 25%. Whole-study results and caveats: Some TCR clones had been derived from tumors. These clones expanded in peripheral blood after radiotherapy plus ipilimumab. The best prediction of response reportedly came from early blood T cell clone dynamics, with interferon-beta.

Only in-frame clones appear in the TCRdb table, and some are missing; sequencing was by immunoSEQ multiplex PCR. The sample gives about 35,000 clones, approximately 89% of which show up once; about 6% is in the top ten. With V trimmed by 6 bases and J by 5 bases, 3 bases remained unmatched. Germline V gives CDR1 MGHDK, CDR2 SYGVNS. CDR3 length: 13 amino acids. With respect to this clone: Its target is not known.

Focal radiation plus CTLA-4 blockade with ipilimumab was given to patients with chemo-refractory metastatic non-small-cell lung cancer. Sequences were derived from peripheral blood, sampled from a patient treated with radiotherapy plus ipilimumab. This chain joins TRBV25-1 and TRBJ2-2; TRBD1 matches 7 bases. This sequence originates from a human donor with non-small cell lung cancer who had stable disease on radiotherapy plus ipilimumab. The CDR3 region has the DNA TGTGCCAGCAGACAGGGGCTTACCGGGGAGCTGTTTTTT. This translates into CASRQGLTGELFF.